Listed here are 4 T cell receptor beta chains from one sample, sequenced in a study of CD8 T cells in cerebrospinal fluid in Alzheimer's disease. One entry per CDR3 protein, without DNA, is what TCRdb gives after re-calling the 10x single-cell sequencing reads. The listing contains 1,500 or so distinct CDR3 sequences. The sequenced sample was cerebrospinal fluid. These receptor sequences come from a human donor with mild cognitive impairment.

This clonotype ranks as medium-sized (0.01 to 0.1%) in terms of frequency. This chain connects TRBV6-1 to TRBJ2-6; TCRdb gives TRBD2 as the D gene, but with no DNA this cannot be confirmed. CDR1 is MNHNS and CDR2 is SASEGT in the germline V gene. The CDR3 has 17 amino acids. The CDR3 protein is CASIRTSASSGANVLTF.

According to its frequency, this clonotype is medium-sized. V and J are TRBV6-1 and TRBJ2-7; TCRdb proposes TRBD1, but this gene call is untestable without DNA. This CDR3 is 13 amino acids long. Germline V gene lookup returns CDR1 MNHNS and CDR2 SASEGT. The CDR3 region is CASSGIGVYEQYF.

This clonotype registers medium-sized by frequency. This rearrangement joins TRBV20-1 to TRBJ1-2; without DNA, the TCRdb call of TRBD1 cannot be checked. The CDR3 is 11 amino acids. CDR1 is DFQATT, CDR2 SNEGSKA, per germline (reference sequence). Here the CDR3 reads CSARGQGGYTF.

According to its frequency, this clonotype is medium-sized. The CDR3 here is CASSSGQSEQKLFF. The chain carries TRBV5-1 and TRBJ1-4; the TCRdb call, TRBD1, lacks DNA for checking. Germline-derived CDR1 and CDR2 are SGHRS and YFSETQ. The CDR3 spans 14 residues.